A selection of T cell receptor beta chains follows, all from one sample in a study of T cell responses to AZD1222 COVID-19 vaccine. Clones were read by immunoSEQ multiplex PCR, and TCRdb kept only the in-frame ones, dropping some. The sample has some 140,000 clones, more than 85% seen once. The specimen was peripheral blood, collected on day 0 of AZD1222 vaccination. These receptors were obtained from an adult in good health. CDR3s include the opening cysteine and the closing phenylalanine or tryptophan.

>TRBJ1-2|TRBV7-9
CASGIAWKYGYTF
>TRBJ1-5|TRBV28
CASSFAGLESQPQHF
>TRBJ1-1|TRBV7-6
CASSFLQGYLNTEAFF
>TRBJ2-7|TRBV27
CASSPPGTVRSYEQYF
>TRBJ2-7|TRBV7-8
CASSPLDRAAEQYF
>TRBJ2-1|TRBV11-2
CASRGGPINEQFF
>TRBJ2-3|TRBV20-1
CSAPVSYTQYF
>TRBJ1-1|TRBV28
CASSLGVTVNTEAFF
>TRBJ1-5|TRBV7-9
CASSFSGGGQPQHF
>TRBJ2-1|TRBV28
CASSWPLRVDEQFF
>TRBJ2-1|TRBV15
CATSRDQGRHEQFF
>TRBJ1-1|TRBV19
CASSIGQMNTEAFF
>TRBJ1-1|TRBV24-1
CATSRGTEAFF
>TRBJ2-3|TRBV9
CASSVSGAVHTDTQYF
>TRBJ1-1|TRBV6-5
CASSYDRRMNTEAFF
>TRBJ2-7|TRBV20-1
CSASEGDSYEQYF
>TRBJ2-7|TRBV10-3
CAISSLTGGLLNEQYF
>TRBJ2-7|TRBV25-1
CASSEPADPHKQYF
>TRBJ2-2|TRBV7-9
CASSSLAGGAGELFF
>TRBJ1-6|TRBV7-8
CASSPASGNRSPLHF
>TRBJ2-1|TRBV7-2
CASSLNSLGEQFF
>TRBJ1-2|TRBV19
CASTPVSAAGYGYTF
>TRBJ1-1|TRBV27
CASSSVGGWAFF
>TRBJ2-4|TRBV28
CASSLGGGGAKNIQYF
>TRBJ2-3|TRBV7-9
CASSMGQFTDTQYF
>TRBJ1-6|TRBV9
CASSEGRESSPLHF
>TRBJ1-2|TRBV27
CASSSYRFGGYTF
>TRBJ2-1|TRBV9
CASSVALYPYNEQFF
>TRBJ2-3|TRBV28
CASGPTRPSTDTQYF
>TRBJ1-6|TRBV12-3/TRBV12-4
CASRWGIGSPLHF
>TRBJ1-4|TRBV11-2
CASSPRVFEKLFF
>TRBJ1-5|TRBV5-8
CASIPAPGDRISQPQHF
>TRBJ2-3|TRBV9
CASSSPTSGRKDTQYF
>TRBJ2-1|TRBV7-2
CASSPGLAGGLIYNEQFF
>TRBJ2-2|TRBV10-3
CAISEFPGPANTGELFF
>TRBJ1-1|TRBV5-4
CASSLYEEVEAFF
>TRBJ1-1|TRBV28
CASHRGGVRNTEAFF
>TRBJ1-1|TRBV6-6
CALSRGAGNTEAFF
>TRBJ2-5|TRBV6-2/TRBV6-3
CASSYSTETQYF
>TRBJ2-3|TRBV9
CASSVGDTQYF
>TRBJ1-2|TRBV4-1
CASSQVRDRGNYGYTF
>TRBJ1-2|TRBV15
CATSRAQGGYTF
>TRBJ2-7|TRBV11-3
CASSFTDRPYEQYF
>TRBJ1-2|TRBV30
CAWSHGGSPKYGYTF
>TRBJ1-1|TRBV5-6
CASSLRGRGTEAFF
>TRBJ2-3|TRBV4-3
CASSPRRVTDTQYF
>TRBJ2-5|TRBV7-2
CASSWAGTQETQYF
>TRBJ2-6|TRBV3-1/TRBV3-2
CASSDTGQSSSGANVLTF
>TRBJ1-1|TRBV25-1
CASTQTGNTEAFF
>TRBJ1-2|TRBV7-3
CASSLFANYGYTF
>TRBJ2-7|TRBV11-2
CASSPGSSPEQYF
>TRBJ2-3|TRBV9
CASSGSTPDTQYF
>TRBJ2-7|TRBV7-3
CASSLSGGSSYEQYF
>TRBJ2-3|TRBV2
CASSVGERGTDTQYF